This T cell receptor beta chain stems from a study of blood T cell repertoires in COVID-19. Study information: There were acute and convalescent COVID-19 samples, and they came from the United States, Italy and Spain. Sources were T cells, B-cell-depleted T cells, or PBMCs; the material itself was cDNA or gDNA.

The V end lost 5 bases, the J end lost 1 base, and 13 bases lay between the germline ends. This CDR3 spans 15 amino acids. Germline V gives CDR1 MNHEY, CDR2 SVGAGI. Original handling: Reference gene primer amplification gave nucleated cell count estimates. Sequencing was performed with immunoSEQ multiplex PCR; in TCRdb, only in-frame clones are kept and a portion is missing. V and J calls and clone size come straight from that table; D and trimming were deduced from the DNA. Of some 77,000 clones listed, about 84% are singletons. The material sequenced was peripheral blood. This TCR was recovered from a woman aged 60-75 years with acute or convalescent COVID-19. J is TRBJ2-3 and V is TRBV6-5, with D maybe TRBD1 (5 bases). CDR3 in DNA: TGTGCCAGCAGTATCCCCATGACAGGCACAGATACGCAGTATTTT. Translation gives CASSIPMTGTDTQYF.